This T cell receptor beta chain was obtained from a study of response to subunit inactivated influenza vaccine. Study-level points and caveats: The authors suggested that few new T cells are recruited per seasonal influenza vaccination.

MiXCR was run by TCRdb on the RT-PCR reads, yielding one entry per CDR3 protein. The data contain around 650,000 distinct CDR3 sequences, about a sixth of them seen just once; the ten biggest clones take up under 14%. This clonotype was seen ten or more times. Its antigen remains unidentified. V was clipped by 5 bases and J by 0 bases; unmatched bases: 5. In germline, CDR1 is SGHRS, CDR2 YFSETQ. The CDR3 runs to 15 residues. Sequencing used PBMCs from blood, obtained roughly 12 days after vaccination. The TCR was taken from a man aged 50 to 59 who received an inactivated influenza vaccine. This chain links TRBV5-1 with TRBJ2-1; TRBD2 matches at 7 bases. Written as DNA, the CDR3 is TGCGCCAGCAGGACTGGCGGGAGCTCCTACAATGAGCAGTTCTTC. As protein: CASRTGGSSYNEQFF.